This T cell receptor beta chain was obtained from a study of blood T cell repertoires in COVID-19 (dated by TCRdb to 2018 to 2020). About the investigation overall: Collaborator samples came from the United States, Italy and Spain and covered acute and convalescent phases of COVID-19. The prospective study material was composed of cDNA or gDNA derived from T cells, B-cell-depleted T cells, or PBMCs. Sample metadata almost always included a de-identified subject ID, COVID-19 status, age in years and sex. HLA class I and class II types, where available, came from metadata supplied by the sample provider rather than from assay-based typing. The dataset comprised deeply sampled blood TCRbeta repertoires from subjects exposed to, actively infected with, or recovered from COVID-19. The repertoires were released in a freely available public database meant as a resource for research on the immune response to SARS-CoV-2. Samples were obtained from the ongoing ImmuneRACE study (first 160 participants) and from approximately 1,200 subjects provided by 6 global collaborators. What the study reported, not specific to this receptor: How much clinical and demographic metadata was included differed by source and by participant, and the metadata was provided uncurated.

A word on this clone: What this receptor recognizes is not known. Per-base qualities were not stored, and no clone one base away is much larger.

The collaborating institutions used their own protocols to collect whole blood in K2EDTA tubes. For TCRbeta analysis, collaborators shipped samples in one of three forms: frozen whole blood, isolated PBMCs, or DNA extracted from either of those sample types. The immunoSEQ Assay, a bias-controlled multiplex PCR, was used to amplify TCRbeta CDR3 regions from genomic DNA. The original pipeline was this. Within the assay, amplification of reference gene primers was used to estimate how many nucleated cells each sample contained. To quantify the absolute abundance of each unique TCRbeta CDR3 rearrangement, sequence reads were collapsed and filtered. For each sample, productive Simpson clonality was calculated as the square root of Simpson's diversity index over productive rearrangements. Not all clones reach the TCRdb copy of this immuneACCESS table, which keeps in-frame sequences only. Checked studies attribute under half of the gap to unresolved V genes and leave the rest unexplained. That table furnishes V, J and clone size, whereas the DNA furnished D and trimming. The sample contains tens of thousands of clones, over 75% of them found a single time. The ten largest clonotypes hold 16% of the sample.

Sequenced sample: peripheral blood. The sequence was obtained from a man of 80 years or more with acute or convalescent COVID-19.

The sequenced DNA is TGTGCCAGCAGCCCGAAGGGGGTAAGGAACACTGAAGCTTTCTTT. The encoded protein is CASSPKGVRNTEAFF. The chain was built from TRBV3-1 (or the pseudogene TRBV3-2) and TRBJ1-1; 6 matching bases give a weak D call of TRBD1. The CDR3 holds 15 amino acids from the cysteine to the phenylalanine. CDR3 DNA is the only sequence kept; it has 45 bases, read in frame from the first base. Trimming at the junction amounts to 4 bases on V and 1 base on J, and the germline ends lie 13 bases apart. From a lookup of the germline V gene (reference sequence), CDR1 and CDR2 are LGHDT and YNNKEL.